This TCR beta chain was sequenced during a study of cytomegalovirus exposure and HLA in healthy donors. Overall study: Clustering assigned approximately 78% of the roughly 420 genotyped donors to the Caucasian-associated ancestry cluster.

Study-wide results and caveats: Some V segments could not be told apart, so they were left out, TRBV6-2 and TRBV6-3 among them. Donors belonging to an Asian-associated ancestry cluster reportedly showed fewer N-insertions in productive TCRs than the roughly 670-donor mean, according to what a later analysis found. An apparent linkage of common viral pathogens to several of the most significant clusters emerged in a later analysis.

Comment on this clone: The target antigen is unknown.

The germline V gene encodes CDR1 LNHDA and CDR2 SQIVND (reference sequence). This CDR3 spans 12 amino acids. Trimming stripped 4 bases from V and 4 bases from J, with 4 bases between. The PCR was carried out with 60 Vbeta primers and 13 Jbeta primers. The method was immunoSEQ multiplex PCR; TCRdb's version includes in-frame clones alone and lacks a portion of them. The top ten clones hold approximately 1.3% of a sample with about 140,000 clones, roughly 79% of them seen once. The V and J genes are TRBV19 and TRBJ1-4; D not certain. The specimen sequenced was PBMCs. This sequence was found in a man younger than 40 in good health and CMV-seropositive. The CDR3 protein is CASSRLNEKLFF. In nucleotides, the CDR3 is TGTGCCAGTAGTAGGCTTAATGAAAAACTGTTTTTT.